This T cell receptor beta chain is drawn from a study of blood T cells in healthy people across ages. Study observations and caveats: A roughly linear age-dependent decrease characterized TCR beta diversity per million T cells.

It was with a sample-barcoded 5' primer and a J-beta primer mix that a second PCR of roughly 7 to 12 cycles was run. TCRdb analysed the 5' RACE reads with MiXCR anew, one entry per CDR3 protein. There are about 800,000 distinct CDR3 sequences in the sample; 20% to 30% occur only once, and 3% to 4% lies in the top ten. Per the germline V gene, CDR1 is ENHRY and CDR2 is SYGVKD. This CDR3 contains 14 residues. Of note for this clonotype: Its cognate antigen is unknown.

The same sample was also studied in work on T cells of mothers and their children.

This chain connects TRBV10-3 to TRBJ2-5; tentatively, D is TRBD1 (6 bases). Judging by the DNA end, TRBJ2-7 fits better; the J call may be wrong. The receptor's source is a boy younger than 18 in good health. Source material: blood. The CDR3 coding sequence is TGTGCCATCAGTGGTAACAGGGACTCCTACGAGCAGTACTTC. Its translation is CAISGNRDSYEQYF.